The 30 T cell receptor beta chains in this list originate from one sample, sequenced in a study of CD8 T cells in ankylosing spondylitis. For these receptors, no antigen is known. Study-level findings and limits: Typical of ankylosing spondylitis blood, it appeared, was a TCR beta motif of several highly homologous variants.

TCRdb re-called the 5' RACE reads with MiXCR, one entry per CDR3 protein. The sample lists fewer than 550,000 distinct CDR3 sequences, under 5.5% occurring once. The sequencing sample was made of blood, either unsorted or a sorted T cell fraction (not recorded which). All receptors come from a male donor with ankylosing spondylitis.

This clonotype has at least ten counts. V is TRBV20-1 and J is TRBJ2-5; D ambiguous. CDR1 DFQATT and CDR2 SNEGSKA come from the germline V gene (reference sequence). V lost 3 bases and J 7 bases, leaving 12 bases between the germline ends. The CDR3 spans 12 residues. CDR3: CSARNSARTQYF. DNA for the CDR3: TGCAGTGCTAGGAACAGTGCGAGGACCCAGTACTTC.

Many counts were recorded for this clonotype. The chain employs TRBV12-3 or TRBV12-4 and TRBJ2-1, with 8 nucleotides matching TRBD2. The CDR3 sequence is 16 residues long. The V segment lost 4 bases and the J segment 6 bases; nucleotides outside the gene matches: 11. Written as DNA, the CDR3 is TGTGCCAGCAGTTCGTTCAGCGGGAGACAGACCAATGAGCAGTTCTTC. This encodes CASSSFSGRQTNEQFF.

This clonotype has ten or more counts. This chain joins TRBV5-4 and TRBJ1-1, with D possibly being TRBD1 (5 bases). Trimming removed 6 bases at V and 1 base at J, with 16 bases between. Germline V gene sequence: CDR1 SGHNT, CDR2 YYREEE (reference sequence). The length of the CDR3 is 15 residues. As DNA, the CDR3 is TGTGCCAGCACCAGGTGGGGCAGGGAGAACACTGAAGCTTTCTTT. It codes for CASTRWGRENTEAFF. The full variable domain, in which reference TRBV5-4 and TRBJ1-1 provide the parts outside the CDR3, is ETGVTQSPTHLIKTRGQQVTLRCSSQSGHNTVSWYQQALGQGPQFIFQYYREEENGRGNFPPRFSGLQFPNYSSELNVNALELDDSALYLCASTRWGRENTEAFFGQGTRLTVV.

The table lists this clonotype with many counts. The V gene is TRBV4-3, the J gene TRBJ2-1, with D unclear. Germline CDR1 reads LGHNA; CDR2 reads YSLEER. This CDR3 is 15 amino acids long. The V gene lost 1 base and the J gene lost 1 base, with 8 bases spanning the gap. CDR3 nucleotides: TGCGCCAGCAGCCAAGTTTCCTTTTCCTACAATGAGCAGTTCTTC. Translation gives CASSQVSFSYNEQFF.

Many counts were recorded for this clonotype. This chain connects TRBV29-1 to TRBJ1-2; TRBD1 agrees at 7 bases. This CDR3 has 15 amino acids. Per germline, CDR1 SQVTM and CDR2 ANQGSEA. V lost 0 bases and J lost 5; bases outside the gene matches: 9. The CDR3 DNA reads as TGCAGCGTTGAAGATCTCCATGGCAGGGGGTATGGCTACACCTTC. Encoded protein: CSVEDLHGRGYGYTF.

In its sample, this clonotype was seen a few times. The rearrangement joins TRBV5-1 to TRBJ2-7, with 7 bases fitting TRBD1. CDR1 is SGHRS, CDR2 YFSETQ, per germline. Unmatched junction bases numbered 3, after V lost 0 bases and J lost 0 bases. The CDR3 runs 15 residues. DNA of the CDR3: TGCGCCAGCAGCTTGGCACAGGGGAGCTCCTACGAGCAGTACTTC. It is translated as CASSLAQGSSYEQYF.

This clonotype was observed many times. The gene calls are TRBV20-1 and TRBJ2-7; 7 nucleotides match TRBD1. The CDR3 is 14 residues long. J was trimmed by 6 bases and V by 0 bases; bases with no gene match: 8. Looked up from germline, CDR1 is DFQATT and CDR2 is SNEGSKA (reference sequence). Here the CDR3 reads CSARDLQGGSEQYF. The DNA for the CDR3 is TGCAGTGCTAGAGATCTCCAAGGGGGCAGCGAGCAGTACTTC.

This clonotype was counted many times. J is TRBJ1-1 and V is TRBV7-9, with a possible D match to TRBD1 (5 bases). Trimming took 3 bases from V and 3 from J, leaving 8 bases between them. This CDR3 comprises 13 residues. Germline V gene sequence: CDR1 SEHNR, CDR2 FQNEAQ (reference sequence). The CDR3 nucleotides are TGTGCCAGCAGCTTGGGGGGACACACTGAAGCTTTCTTT. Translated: CASSLGGHTEAFF.

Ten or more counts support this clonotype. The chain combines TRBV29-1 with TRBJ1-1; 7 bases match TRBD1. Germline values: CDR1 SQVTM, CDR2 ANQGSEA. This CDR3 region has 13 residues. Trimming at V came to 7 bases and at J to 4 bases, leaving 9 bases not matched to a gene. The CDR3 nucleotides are TGCAGCGGCTTCGACAGGGTGGGCACTGAAGCTTTCTTT. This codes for CSGFDRVGTEAFF.

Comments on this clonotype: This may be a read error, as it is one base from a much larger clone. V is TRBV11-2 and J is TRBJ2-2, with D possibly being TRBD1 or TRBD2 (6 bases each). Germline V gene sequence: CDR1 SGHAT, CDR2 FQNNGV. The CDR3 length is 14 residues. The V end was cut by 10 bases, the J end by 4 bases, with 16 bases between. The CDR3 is CANLGGRSTGELFF. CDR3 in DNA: TGTGCCAACCTGGGGGGCAGGTCCACCGGGGAGCTGTTTTTT. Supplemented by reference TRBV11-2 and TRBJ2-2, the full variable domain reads EAGVAQSPRYKIIEKRQSVAFWCNPISGHATLYWYQQILGQGPKLLIQFQNNGVVDDSQLPKDRFSAERLKGVDSTLKIQPAKLEDSAVYLCANLGGRSTGELFFGEGSRLTVL.

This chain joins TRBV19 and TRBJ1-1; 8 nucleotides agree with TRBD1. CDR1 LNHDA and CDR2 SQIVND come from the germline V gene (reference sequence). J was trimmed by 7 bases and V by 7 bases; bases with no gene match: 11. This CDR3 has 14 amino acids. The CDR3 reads CASTRVDRESEAFF. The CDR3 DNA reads TGTGCCAGTACCAGAGTGGACAGGGAGAGTGAAGCTTTCTTT.

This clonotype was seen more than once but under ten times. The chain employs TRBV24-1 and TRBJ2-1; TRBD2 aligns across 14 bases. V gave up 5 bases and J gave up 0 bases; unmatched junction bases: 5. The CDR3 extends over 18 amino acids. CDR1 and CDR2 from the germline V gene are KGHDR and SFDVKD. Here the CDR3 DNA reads TGTGCCACCAGTGTCGGACTAGCGGGGGGCAGCTCCTACAATGAGCAGTTCTTC. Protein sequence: CATSVGLAGGSSYNEQFF.

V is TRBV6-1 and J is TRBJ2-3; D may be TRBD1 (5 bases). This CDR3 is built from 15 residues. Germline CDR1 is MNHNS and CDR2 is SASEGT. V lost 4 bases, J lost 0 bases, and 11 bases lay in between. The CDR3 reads CASSGTTASTDTQYF. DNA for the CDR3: TGTGCCAGCAGTGGTACGACAGCTAGCACAGATACGCAGTATTTT.

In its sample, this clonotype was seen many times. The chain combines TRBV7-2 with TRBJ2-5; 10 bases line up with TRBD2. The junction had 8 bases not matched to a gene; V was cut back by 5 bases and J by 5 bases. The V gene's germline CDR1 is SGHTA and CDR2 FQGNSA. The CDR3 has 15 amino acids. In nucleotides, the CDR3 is TGTGCCAGCAGCCCGGGACTAGCGCCTGGCGAGACCCAGTACTTC. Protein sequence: CASSPGLAPGETQYF. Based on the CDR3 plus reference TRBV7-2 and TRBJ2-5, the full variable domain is GAGVSQSPSNKVTEKGKDVELRCDPISGHTALYWYRQSLGQGLEFLIYFQGNSAPDKSGLPSDRFSAERTGGSVSTLTIQRTQQEDSAVYLCASSPGLAPGETQYFGPGTRLLVL.

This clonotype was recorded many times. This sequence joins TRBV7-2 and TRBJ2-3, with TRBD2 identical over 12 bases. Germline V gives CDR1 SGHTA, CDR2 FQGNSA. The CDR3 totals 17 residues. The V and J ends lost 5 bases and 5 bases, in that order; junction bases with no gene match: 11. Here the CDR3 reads CASSPRTSGIPGDTQYF. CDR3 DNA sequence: TGTGCCAGCAGCCCTCGGACTAGCGGGATACCTGGAGATACGCAGTATTTT.

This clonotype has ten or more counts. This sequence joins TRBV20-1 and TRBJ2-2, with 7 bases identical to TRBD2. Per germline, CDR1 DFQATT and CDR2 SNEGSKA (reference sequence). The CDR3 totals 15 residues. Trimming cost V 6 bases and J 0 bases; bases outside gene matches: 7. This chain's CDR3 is CSASLAGANTGELFF. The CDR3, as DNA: TGCAGTGCCAGTTTAGCGGGTGCGAACACCGGGGAGCTGTTTTTT.

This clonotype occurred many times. CDR3 nucleotide sequence: TGTGCCAGCAGCTTTGAGGACAGGGCGATTTCCTACGAGCAGTACTTC. It specifies CASSFEDRAISYEQYF. The chain carries TRBV5-5 and TRBJ2-7; 8 bases are a match to TRBD1. Germline V lookup: CDR1 SGHKS, CDR2 YYEKEE (reference sequence). The CDR3 consists of 16 residues. Germline trimming cut 2 bases from V and 1 base from J; bases unmatched to any gene: 8.

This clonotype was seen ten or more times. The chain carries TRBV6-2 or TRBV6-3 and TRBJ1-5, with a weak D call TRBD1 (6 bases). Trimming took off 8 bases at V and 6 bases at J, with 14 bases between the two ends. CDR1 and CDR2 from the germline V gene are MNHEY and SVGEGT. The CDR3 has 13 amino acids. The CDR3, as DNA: TGTGCCAGCCGGTCGACAGGAGCTCAGCCCCAGCATTTT. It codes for CASRSTGAQPQHF.

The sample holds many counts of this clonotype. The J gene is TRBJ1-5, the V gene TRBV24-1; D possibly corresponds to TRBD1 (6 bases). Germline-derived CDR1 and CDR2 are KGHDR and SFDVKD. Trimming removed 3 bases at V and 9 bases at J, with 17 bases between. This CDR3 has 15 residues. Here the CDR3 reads CATSDAGRGPLPQHF. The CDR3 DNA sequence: TGTGCCACCAGTGATGCCGGCAGGGGTCCCCTGCCCCAGCATTTT.

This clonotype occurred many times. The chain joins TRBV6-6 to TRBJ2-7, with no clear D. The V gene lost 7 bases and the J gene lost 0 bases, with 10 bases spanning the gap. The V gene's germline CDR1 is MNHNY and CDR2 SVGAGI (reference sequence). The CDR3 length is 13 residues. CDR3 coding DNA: TGTGCCAGCACCCTGCGCCACTCCTACGAGCAGTACTTC. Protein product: CASTLRHSYEQYF.

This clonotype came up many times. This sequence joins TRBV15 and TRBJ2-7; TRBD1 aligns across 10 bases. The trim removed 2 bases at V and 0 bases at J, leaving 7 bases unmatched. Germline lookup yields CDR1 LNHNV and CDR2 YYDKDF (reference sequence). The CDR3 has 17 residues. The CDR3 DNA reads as TGTGCCACCAGCAGAACTCTTCGGACAGGGGGCTCCTACGAGCAGTACTTC. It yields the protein CATSRTLRTGGSYEQYF.

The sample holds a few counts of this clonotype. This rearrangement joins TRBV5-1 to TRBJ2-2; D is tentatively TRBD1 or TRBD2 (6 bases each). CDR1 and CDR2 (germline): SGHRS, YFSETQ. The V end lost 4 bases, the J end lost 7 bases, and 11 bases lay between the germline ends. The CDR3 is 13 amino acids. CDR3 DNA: TGCGCCAGCAGCCCGGAGGGGGTCGGGGAGCTGTTTTTT. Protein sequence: CASSPEGVGELFF.

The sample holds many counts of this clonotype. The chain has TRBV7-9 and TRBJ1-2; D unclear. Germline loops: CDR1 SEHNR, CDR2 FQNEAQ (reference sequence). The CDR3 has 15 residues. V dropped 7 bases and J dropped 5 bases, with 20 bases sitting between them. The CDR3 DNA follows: TGTGCCAGCATCCCCCCCAGCTTTCGGATGTATGGCTACACCTTC. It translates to CASIPPSFRMYGYTF.

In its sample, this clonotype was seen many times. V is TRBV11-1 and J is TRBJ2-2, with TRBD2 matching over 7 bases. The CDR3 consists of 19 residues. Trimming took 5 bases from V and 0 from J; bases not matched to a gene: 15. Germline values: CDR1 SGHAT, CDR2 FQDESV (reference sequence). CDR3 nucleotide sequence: TGTGCCAGCAGCGCGGGGACTATCCATTCTCTAACGAACACCGGGGAGCTGTTTTTT. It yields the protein CASSAGTIHSLTNTGELFF.

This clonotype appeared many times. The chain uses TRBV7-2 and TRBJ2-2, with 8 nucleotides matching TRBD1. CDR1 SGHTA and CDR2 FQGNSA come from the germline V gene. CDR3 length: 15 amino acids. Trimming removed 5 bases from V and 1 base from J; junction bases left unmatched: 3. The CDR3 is CASSAGQENTGELFF. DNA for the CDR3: TGTGCCAGCAGCGCGGGACAGGAGAACACCGGGGAGCTGTTTTTT.

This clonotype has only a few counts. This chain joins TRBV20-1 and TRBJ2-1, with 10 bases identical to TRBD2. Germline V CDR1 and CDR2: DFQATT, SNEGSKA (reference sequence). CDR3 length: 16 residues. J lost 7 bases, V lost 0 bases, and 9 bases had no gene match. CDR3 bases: TGCAGTGCTAGAGATATCGGAGCGGGAGGGGGGAATGAGCAGTTCTTC. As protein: CSARDIGAGGGNEQFF.

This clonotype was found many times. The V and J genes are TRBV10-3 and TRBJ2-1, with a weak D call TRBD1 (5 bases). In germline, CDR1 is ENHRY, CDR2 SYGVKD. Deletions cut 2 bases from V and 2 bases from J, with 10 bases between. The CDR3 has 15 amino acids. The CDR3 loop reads CAISEGTGPYNEQFF. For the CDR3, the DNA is TGTGCCATCAGTGAGGGAACAGGACCCTACAATGAGCAGTTCTTC.

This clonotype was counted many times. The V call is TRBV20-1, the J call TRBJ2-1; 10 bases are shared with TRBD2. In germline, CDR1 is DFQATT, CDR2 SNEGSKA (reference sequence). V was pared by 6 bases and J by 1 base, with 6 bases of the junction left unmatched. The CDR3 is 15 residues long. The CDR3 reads CSARTSGNSYNEQFF. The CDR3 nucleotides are TGCAGTGCGCGGACTAGCGGAAATTCCTACAATGAGCAGTTCTTC.

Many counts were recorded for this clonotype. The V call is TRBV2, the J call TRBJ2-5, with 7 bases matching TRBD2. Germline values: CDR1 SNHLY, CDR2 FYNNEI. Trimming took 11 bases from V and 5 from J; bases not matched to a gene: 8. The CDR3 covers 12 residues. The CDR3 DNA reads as TGTGCCGGAGCGCGGGGAGGGGAGACCCAGTACTTC. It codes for CAGARGGETQYF.

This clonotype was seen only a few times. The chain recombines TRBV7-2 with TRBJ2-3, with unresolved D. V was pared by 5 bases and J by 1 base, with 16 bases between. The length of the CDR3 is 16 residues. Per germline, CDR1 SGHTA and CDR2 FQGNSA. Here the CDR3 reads CASSPRLSERTDTQYF. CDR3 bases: TGTGCCAGCAGCCCACGCCTCTCGGAACGCACAGATACGCAGTATTTT.